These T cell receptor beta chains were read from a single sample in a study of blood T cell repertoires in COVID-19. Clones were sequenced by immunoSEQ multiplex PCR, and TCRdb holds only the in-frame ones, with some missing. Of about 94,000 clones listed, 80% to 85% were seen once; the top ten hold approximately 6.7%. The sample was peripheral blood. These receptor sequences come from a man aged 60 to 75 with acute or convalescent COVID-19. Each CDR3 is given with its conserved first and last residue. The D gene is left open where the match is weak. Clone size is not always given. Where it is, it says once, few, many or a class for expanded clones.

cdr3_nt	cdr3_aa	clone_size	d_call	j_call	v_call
TGTGCCTGGAGCCTAGGGGGCTCTGGAAACACCATATATTTT	CAWSLGGSGNTIYF	few	NA	TRBJ1-3	TRBV30
TGCGCCAGCAGCCAAGGCCGGTTAAGGGGACAGGGGGCCTATGGCTACACCTTC	CASSQGRLRGQGAYGYTF	once	TRBD1	TRBJ1-2	TRBV4-1
TGTGCCAGCAGGGGGACAAGGAATTCACCCCTCCACTTT	CASRGTRNSPLHF	NA	NA	TRBJ1-6	TRBV6-5
TGTGCCAGCTCACCACCGTTAACAGGGGAGGATACGCAGTATTTT	CASSPPLTGEDTQYF	NA	TRBD1	TRBJ2-3	TRBV18
TGTGCCAGCAGCGAAGGGGAAGGCACTGAAGCTTTCTTT	CASSEGEGTEAFF	NA	NA	TRBJ1-1	TRBV9
TGCAGTGCTAGTCCCAGGGCCAATAACAATCAGCCCCAGCATTTT	CSASPRANNNQPQHF	NA	NA	TRBJ1-5	TRBV20-1
TGTGCCTGGAGTGTAGCCCAGGGCGAAACTGAAGCTTTCTTT	CAWSVAQGETEAFF	NA	NA	TRBJ1-1	TRBV30
TGTGCCAGCAGCTACAGACAGGGGGATGGCTACACCTTC	CASSYRQGDGYTF	NA	TRBD1	TRBJ1-2	TRBV7-2
TGTGCCTGGAGTTGGGGGGGGTCGAACACTGAAGCTTTCTTT	CAWSWGGSNTEAFF	NA	NA	TRBJ1-1	TRBV30
TGTGCCAGCAGCCCTATTAGACGACAGGGGACCTACGAGCAGTACTTC	CASSPIRRQGTYEQYF	NA	TRBD1	TRBJ2-7	TRBV11-2
TGTGCCAGCAGCTTGGACAGGGGTCTACATGGGCAGTTCTTC	CASSLDRGLHGQFF	NA	TRBD1	TRBJ2-1	TRBV7-9
TGCGCCAGCAGCTGGACAGCCTCGAACACTGAAGCTTTCTTT	CASSWTASNTEAFF	NA	NA	TRBJ1-1	TRBV5-1
TGCAGCGTTGAGAGCAGGGAAAGGAAACTGTTTTTT	CSVESRERKLFF	NA	NA	TRBJ1-4	TRBV29-1
TGCGCCAGCAGCTCACCCGGGACAGGTATAGAGCAGTACTTC	CASSSPGTGIEQYF	NA	TRBD1	TRBJ2-7	TRBV5-1
TGTGCCAGCAGCCAGGCGGTAGCGAATAGTGAGCAGTTCTTC	CASSQAVANSEQFF	once	NA	TRBJ2-1	TRBV13
TGTGCCAGCAGCGAAACTAGCGGGGGGGACAATGAGCAGTTCTTC	CASSETSGGDNEQFF	NA	TRBD2	TRBJ2-1	TRBV13
TGTGCCAGCAGCGTAGATCAGGGGACGGCTTTTTATGGCTACACCTTC	CASSVDQGTAFYGYTF	NA	NA	TRBJ1-2	TRBV9
TGTGCCATCAGTGACGAGGACAGGGAGTCCTACGAGCAGTACTTC	CAISDEDRESYEQYF	once	TRBD1	TRBJ2-7	TRBV10-3
TGTGCCAGTAGTATAAAACTTAAAGAGACCCAGTACTTC	CASSIKLKETQYF	NA	NA	TRBJ2-5	TRBV19
TGTGCCAGTGGGGGACAGCGATTGAACACTGAAGCTTTCTTT	CASGGQRLNTEAFF	NA	TRBD1	TRBJ1-1	TRBV19
TGTGCCAGCAGTCCCCAGGTCGTTGAGACTGAAGCTTTCTTT	CASSPQVVETEAFF	NA	NA	TRBJ1-1	TRBV6-5
TGTGCCAGCAGTTACTCGAAGACTAGCGGGGGGTACCCTTACGAGCAGTACTTC	CASSYSKTSGGYPYEQYF	NA	TRBD2	TRBJ2-7	TRBV6-2/TRBV6-3
TGTGCCAGCAGTTACGGACAGGGGGCCTACGAGCAGTACTTC	CASSYGQGAYEQYF	NA	TRBD1	TRBJ2-7	TRBV5-4
TGTGCCAGCAGTTTACAGGACGGGAGGTTTCAGCCCCAGCATTTT	CASSLQDGRFQPQHF	NA	NA	TRBJ1-5	TRBV6-2/TRBV6-3
TGTGCCAGCACCATCAGGGGTTCGCAGCCCCAGCATTTT	CASTIRGSQPQHF	NA	NA	TRBJ1-5	TRBV2
TGCGCCAGCAGCCACCTCGATAATTCACCCCTCCACTTT	CASSHLDNSPLHF	NA	NA	TRBJ1-6	TRBV4-1
TGTGCCTGGAGTATCGGACTAGCGGGGGCCAGCACAGATACGCAGTATTTT	CAWSIGLAGASTDTQYF	NA	TRBD2	TRBJ2-3	TRBV30
TGCGCCAGCAGCGGGGGGACAGGGAGAACTGAAGCTTTCTTT	CASSGGTGRTEAFF	NA	TRBD1	TRBJ1-1	TRBV5-1
TGCGCCAGCAGCCCAGGACAGGGGGCGTACACCGGGGAGCTGTTTTTT	CASSPGQGAYTGELFF	few	TRBD1	TRBJ2-2	TRBV4-3
TGTGCCAGCAGCGTTCTTGTTGGGACAGGACACGCTAACTATGGCTACACCTTC	CASSVLVGTGHANYGYTF	NA	TRBD1	TRBJ1-2	TRBV7-8
TGTGCCAGCAGCCCCGCCGGGACTAGCAGAGATACGCAGTATTTT	CASSPAGTSRDTQYF	NA	TRBD2	TRBJ2-3	TRBV3-1/TRBV3-2
TGTGCCAGCAGCGTAGACAGGGCCCACGAGCAGTACTTC	CASSVDRAHEQYF	NA	TRBD1	TRBJ2-7	TRBV11-2
TGTGCCAGCAGCCCTGGGGCAGGGCCTTCCTACGAGCAGTACTTC	CASSPGAGPSYEQYF	once	NA	TRBJ2-7	TRBV7-3
TGTGCCAGCAGCCTTACCACCGGGACATACAACACCGGGGAGCTGTTTTTT	CASSLTTGTYNTGELFF	NA	NA	TRBJ2-2	TRBV4-2
TGTGCCAGCAGCGAGCTTGCCACAGATACGCAGTATTTT	CASSELATDTQYF	NA	NA	TRBJ2-3	TRBV14
TGTGCCAGTAGTTCTCCCGAGAGGGGAGGTAACTATGGCTACACCTTC	CASSSPERGGNYGYTF	NA	NA	TRBJ1-2	TRBV19
TGTGCCAGCAGTCCCGAGGGATATGGCTACACCTTC	CASSPEGYGYTF	NA	NA	TRBJ1-2	TRBV12-3/TRBV12-4
TGTGCCAGCAGTGACGGGACAGACTATGGCTACACCTTC	CASSDGTDYGYTF	NA	TRBD1	TRBJ1-2	TRBV6-1
TGTGCCAGCAGTTACCAAAATCAGCCCCAGCATTTT	CASSYQNQPQHF	NA	NA	TRBJ1-5	TRBV6-6
TGTGCCAGCAGTGAAGTTAATAGCAATCAGCCCCAGCATTTT	CASSEVNSNQPQHF	NA	NA	TRBJ1-5	TRBV6-1
TGTGCCAGCAGGCCTGGACAGGGATCTCTCGGCACTGAAGCTTTCTTT	CASRPGQGSLGTEAFF	NA	TRBD1	TRBJ1-1	TRBV2
TGTGCCAGCAGCCAAGCAGGGAACCCAGAAGGTTTAGAGACCCAGTACTTC	CASSQAGNPEGLETQYF	NA	NA	TRBJ2-5	TRBV3-1/TRBV3-2
TGTGCCAGCAGCATCCGGGGGGAGACCCAGTACTTC	CASSIRGETQYF	NA	NA	TRBJ2-5	TRBV7-2
TGTGCCAGTAGGTCCAGGACAGTTCAAGAGACCCAGTACTTC	CASRSRTVQETQYF	NA	NA	TRBJ2-5	TRBV19
TGTGCCACCAGTGATTTTCGACAGGCGAACACCGGGGAGCTGTTTTTT	CATSDFRQANTGELFF	NA	NA	TRBJ2-2	TRBV24-1
TGCGCCAGCAGCCAAGAAAGCGGGGGGCGGAACACTGAAGCTTTCTTT	CASSQESGGRNTEAFF	NA	NA	TRBJ1-1	TRBV4-1
TGTGCCAGCAGCTTAGGGGTTTCGGGGAAGTCTGAAAAACTGTTTTTT	CASSLGVSGKSEKLFF	once	NA	TRBJ1-4	TRBV7-8